The rows below give T cell receptor beta chains drawn from one sample of a study of T cells after yellow fever vaccination. TCRdb recomputed calls from the 5' RACE reads with MiXCR, one row per CDR3 protein. This table holds 150,000 to 200,000 distinct CDR3 sequences, roughly 9% found once. Sequences were derived from CD8+ T cells sorted from PBMCs, sampled 45 days after the yellow fever booster vaccination. Every receptor here comes from a man aged 18 to 35 who received the YFV17D yellow fever vaccine. Both conserved end residues are part of each CDR3. D genes are given only for firm matches.

TRBV12-3/TRBV12-4	.	TRBJ1-6	CASSLTGYLNSPLHF
TRBV5-1	TRBD1	TRBJ2-4	CASSPSGGHIQYF
TRBV29-1	TRBD1	TRBJ1-1	CSVVGTVLPNTEAFF
TRBV19	.	TRBJ2-2	CASRSGATGELFF
TRBV20-1	.	TRBJ2-5	CSARDRQQETQYF
TRBV6-5	TRBD2	TRBJ2-1	CASSSWTSGNNEQFF
TRBV29-1	.	TRBJ2-3	CSVGISTDTQYF
TRBV7-2	.	TRBJ2-5	CASSLPGPSEETQYF
TRBV4-1	.	TRBJ1-2	CASSQVPRGGHGYTF
TRBV5-4	.	TRBJ2-1	CASSFITDEQFF
TRBV4-1	.	TRBJ2-2	CASSLGQNTGELFF
TRBV5-5	TRBD1	TRBJ1-1	CASSLVGQGETEAFF
TRBV25-1	.	TRBJ1-2	CASSGGSNYGYTF
TRBV6-5	TRBD2	TRBJ2-5	CASNVAGGSQETQYF